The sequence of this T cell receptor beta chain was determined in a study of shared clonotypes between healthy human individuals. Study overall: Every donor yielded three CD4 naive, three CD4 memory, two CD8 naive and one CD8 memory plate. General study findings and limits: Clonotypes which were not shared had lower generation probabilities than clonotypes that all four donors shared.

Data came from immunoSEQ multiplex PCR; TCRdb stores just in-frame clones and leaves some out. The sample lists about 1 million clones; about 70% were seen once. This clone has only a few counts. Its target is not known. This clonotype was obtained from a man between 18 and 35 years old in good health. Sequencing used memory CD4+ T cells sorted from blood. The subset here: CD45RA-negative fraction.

The CDR3 spells CAIRSHTGAGANVLTF. The CDR3 DNA follows: TGTGCCATCAGGTCCCACACAGGGGCTGGGGCCAACGTCCTGACTTTC. This sequence joins TRBV10-3 and TRBJ2-6; 7 bases align to TRBD1. Germline V lookup: CDR1 ENHRY, CDR2 SYGVKD. CDR3 length: 16 amino acids. V lost 6 bases, J lost 2 bases, and 7 bases stayed unmatched.